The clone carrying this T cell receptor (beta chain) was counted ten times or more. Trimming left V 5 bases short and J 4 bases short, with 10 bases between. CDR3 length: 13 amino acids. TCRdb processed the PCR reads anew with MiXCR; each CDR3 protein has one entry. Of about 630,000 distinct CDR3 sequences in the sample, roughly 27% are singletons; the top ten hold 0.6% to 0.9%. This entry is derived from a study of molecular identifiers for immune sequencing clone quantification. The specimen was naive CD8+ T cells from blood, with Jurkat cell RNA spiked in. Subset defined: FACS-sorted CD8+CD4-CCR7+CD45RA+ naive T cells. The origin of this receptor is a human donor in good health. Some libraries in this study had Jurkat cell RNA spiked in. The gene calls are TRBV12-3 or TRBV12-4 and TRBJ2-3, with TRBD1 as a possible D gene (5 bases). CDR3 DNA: TGTGCCAGCAGTCCCCGACAGTCAGATACGCAGTATTTT. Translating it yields CASSPRQSDTQYF.